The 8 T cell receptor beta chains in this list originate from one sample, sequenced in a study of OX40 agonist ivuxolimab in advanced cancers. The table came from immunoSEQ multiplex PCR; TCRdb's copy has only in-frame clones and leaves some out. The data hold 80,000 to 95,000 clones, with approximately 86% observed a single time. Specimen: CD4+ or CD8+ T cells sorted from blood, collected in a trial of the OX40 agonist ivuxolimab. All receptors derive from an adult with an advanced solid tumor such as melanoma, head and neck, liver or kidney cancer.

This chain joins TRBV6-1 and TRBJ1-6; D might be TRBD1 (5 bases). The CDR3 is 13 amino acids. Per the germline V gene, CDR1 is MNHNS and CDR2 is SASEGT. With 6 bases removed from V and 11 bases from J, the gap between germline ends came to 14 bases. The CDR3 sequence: CASSAPGSTPLHF. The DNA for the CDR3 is TGTGCCAGCAGCGCCCCAGGGTCGACACCCCTCCACTTT.

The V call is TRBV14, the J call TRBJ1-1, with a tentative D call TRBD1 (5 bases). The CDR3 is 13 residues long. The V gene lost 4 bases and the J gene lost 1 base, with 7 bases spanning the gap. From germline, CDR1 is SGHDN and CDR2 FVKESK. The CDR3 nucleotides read TGTGCCAGCAGCCGACAGAGGAACACTGAAGCTTTCTTT. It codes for CASSRQRNTEAFF.

The DNA for the CDR3 is TGCGCCAGCAGCGGAGGACAGGGTGCGGGAGAGACCCAGTACTTC. Translating it yields CASSGGQGAGETQYF. V and J are TRBV5-1 and TRBJ2-5; 8 positions agree with TRBD1. With V trimmed by 4 bases and J by 4 bases, 9 bases remained unmatched. The CDR3 spans 15 residues. Germline CDR1 is SGHRS and CDR2 is YFSETQ.

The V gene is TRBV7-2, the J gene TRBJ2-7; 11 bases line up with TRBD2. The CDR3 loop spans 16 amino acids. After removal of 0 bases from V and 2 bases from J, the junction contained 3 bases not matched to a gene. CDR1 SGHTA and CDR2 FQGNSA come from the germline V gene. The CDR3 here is CASSLALAGGPYEQYF. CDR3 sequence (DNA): TGTGCCAGCAGCTTAGCGCTAGCGGGGGGCCCCTACGAGCAGTACTTC. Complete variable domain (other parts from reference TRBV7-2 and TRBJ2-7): GAGVSQSPSNKVTEKGKDVELRCDPISGHTALYWYRQSLGQGLEFLIYFQGNSAPDKSGLPSDRFSAERTGGSVSTLTIQRTQQEDSAVYLCASSLALAGGPYEQYFGPGTRLTVT.

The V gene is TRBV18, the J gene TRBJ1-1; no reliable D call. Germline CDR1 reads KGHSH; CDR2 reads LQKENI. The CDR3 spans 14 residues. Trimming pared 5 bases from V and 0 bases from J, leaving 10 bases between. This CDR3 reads CASSTDVLNTEAFF. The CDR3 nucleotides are TGTGCCAGCTCAACAGACGTATTGAACACTGAAGCTTTCTTT. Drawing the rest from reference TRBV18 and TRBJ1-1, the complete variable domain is NAGVMQNPRHLVRRRGQEARLRCSPMKGHSHVYWYRQLPEEGLKFMVYLQKENIIDESGMPKERFSAEFPKEGPSILRIQQVVRGDSAAYFCASSTDVLNTEAFFGQGTRLTVV.

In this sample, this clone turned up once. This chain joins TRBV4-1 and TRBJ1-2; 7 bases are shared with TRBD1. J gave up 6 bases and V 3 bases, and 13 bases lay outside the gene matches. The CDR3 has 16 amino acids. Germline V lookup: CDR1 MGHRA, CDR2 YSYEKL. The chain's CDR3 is CASSHPTSGQGDGYTF. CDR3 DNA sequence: TGCGCCAGCAGCCACCCGACGAGTGGCCAGGGGGATGGCTACACCTTC.

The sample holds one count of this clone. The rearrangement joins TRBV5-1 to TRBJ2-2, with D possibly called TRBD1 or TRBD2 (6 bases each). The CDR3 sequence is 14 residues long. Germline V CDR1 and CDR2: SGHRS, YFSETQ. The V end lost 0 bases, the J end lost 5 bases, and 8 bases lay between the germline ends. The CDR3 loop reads CASSLEGGTGELFF. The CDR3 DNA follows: TGCGCCAGCAGCTTGGAGGGGGGAACCGGGGAGCTGTTTTTT.

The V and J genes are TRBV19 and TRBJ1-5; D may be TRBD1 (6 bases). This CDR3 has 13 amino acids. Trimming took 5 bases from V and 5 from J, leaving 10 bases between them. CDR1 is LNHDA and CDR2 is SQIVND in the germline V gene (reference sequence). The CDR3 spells CASSWGGHQPQHF. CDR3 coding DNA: TGTGCCAGTAGTTGGGGGGGGCATCAGCCCCAGCATTTT.